Sequencing of this T cell receptor beta chain was carried out in a study of blood T cell repertoires in COVID-19. Study at large: Sites in the United States, Italy and Spain provided acute and convalescent COVID-19 samples. PBMCs, B-cell-depleted T cells, or T cells provided the cDNA or gDNA that made up the material.

Methods used by the authors: Reference gene primer amplification in the assay estimated nucleated cell counts. Some clones are missing from TCRdb's copy, which holds only in-frame ones; the method was immunoSEQ multiplex PCR. From that table come the V and J calls and clone size; the DNA was used to work out D and trimming. The sample contains some 99,000 clones, roughly 80% of which appear only once. Trimming left V 7 bases short and J 1 base short, with 12 bases between. Germline V lookup: CDR1 SNHLY, CDR2 FYNNEI. The CDR3 consists of 14 residues. Specimen: peripheral blood. The TCR sequence derives from a human donor in a cohort sampled during active or convalescent COVID-19. The chain employs TRBV2 and TRBJ2-3; D is uncertain. CDR3 region: CASNLDTGTDTQYF. CDR3 DNA sequence: TGTGCCAGCAACTTAGATACGGGCACAGATACGCAGTATTTT.